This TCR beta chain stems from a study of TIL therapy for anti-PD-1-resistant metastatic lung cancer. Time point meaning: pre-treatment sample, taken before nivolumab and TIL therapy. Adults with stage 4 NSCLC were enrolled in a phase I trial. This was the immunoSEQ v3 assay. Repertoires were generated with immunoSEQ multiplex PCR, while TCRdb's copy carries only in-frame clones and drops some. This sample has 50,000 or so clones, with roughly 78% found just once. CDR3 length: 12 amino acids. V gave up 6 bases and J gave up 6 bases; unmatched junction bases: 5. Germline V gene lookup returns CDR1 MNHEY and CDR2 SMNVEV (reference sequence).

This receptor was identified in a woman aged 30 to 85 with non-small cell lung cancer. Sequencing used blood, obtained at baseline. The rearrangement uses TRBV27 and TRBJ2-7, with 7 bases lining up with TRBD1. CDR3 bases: TGTGCCAGCAGAGCGACAGGGACCGAGCAGTACTTC. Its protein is CASRATGTEQYF.